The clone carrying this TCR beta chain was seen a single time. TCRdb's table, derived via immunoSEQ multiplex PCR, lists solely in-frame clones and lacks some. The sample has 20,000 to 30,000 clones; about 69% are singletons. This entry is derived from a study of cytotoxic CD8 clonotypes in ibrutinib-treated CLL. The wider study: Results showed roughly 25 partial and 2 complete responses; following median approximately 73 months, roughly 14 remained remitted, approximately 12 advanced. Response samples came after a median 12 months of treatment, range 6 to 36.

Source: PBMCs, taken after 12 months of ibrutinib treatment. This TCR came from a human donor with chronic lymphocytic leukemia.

Here the CDR3 DNA reads TGTGCCAGTAGTCGGGGCTCTAGCGGGGGGAGCACAGATACGCAGTATTTT. As protein: CASSRGSSGGSTDTQYF. The rearrangement uses TRBV19 and TRBJ2-3, with TRBD2 matching over 11 bases. The CDR3 length is 17 residues. CDR1 and CDR2 (germline): LNHDA, SQIVND (reference sequence). With 5 bases clipped from V and 0 bases from J, the junction kept 7 bases outside the gene matches. The variable domain in full, with the rest retrieved from reference TRBV19 and TRBJ2-3, is DGGITQSPKYLFRKEGQNVTLSCEQNLNHDAMYWYRQDPGQGLRLIYYSQIVNDFQKGDIAEGYSVSREKKESFPLTVTSAQKNPTAFYLCASSRGSSGGSTDTQYFGPGTRLTVL.